This entry lists 27 T cell receptor beta chains sequenced from one sample in a study of cytomegalovirus exposure and HLA in healthy donors. Primers for the PCR totalled 60 Vbeta and 13 Jbeta. Using immunoSEQ multiplex PCR, the repertoire was profiled, and TCRdb retains in-frame clones only, with some absent. The top ten clones hold approximately 3.5% of a sample with about 120,000 clones, roughly four fifths of them seen once. Sequencing was done on a sample of PBMCs. The receptor set was obtained from a woman aged 30 to 39 in good health and CMV-seropositive.

The chain is built from TRBV28 and TRBJ2-3; 11 bases fit TRBD2. This CDR3 comprises 14 residues. Germline-derived CDR1 and CDR2 are MDHEN and SYDVKM. Trimming removed 3 bases from V and 11 bases from J; junction bases left unmatched: 7. The CDR3 DNA reads as TGTGCCAGCAGTTTGCTTAGCGGGGGGGCGAAGCAGTATTTT. Its protein product is CASSLLSGGAKQYF.

The rearrangement links TRBV11-2 to TRBJ1-6; 12 positions agree with TRBD1. The V and J ends lost 4 bases and 10 bases, in that order; junction bases with no gene match: 14. CDR1 and CDR2 from the germline V gene are SGHAT and FQNNGV. The CDR3 covers 18 residues. CDR3: CASSSLIGDRGRGSPLHF. DNA for the CDR3: TGTGCCAGCAGCTCCTTGATAGGGGACAGGGGGCGCGGGTCACCCCTCCACTTT.

The chain has TRBV10-1 and TRBJ1-1, with D uncertain. CDR3 length: 14 amino acids. Deletions cut 0 bases from V and 5 bases from J, with 10 bases between. The germline V gene encodes CDR1 WNHNN and CDR2 SYGVQD (reference sequence). The CDR3 sequence: CASSESSVCTEAFF. The CDR3 region has the DNA TGCGCCAGCAGTGAGTCGAGCGTGTGTACTGAAGCTTTCTTT.

The chain recombines TRBV5-4 with TRBJ2-3; no definite D call. Per the germline V gene, CDR1 is SGHNT and CDR2 is YYREEE (reference sequence). This CDR3 region has 15 residues. V was shortened by 5 bases and J by 2 bases, with 15 bases between the two germline ends. The CDR3 sequence is CASRRLGRDTDTQYF. CDR3 coding DNA: TGTGCCAGCAGGAGGTTGGGTCGTGACACAGATACGCAGTATTTT.

This clone was counted only a few times. This chain connects TRBV2 to TRBJ2-5, with a weak D call TRBD2 (6 bases). This CDR3 comprises 14 residues. Trimming removed 2 bases from V and 5 bases from J, with 12 bases in between. CDR1 is SNHLY and CDR2 is FYNNEI in the germline V gene. This chain's CDR3 is CASSERRGPETQYF. The CDR3 DNA sequence: TGTGCCAGCAGTGAAAGGCGGGGCCCCGAGACCCAGTACTTC.

This clone appeared a few times. The chain links TRBV19 to TRBJ1-6; TRBD1 agrees at 7 bases. Germline-derived CDR1 and CDR2 are LNHDA and SQIVND (reference sequence). J gave up 10 bases and V 7 bases, and 10 bases lay outside the gene matches. CDR3 size: 14 residues. For the CDR3, the DNA is TGTGCCAGTACCCCTGACAGGGCCTGGTCACCCCTCCACTTT. Translation: CASTPDRAWSPLHF.

The chain employs TRBV7-9 and TRBJ2-5; no reliable D call. The CDR3 runs to 14 residues. V lost 3 bases to trimming and J lost 2 bases, with 10 bases between them. Germline V gene data show CDR1 as SEHNR and CDR2 as FQNEAQ (reference sequence). CDR3 loop: CASSFRPGQETQYF. The DNA for the CDR3 is TGTGCCAGCAGCTTCCGGCCCGGGCAAGAGACCCAGTACTTC.

This clone was detected only a few times. The sample holds other DNA sequences that translate to the same CDR3. The chain joins TRBV19 to TRBJ2-3; D unclear. Trimming left V 4 bases short and J 0 bases short, with 8 bases between. Germline lookup yields CDR1 LNHDA and CDR2 SQIVND (reference sequence). The CDR3 has 14 amino acids. Written as DNA, the CDR3 is TGTGCCAGTAGTAGAGTTTCTAGCACAGATACGCAGTATTTT. Its translation is CASSRVSSTDTQYF.

This clone was seen once. The chain joins TRBV7-8 to TRBJ2-1; possibly TRBD2 for D (6 bases). This CDR3 has 15 amino acids. Trimming removed 7 bases at V and 12 bases at J, with 25 bases between. CDR1 is SGHVS, CDR2 FQNEAQ, per germline. The CDR3 reads CASTPTSLAVSGQFF. The CDR3 DNA follows: TGTGCCAGCACCCCGACGAGTTTAGCGGTTTCTGGGCAGTTCTTC.

Only a few counts were recorded for this clone. V and J are TRBV30 and TRBJ2-2; 12 nucleotides line up with TRBD2. The CDR3 is 16 amino acids. Per germline, CDR1 GTSNPN and CDR2 SVGIG (reference sequence). Losses at the gene ends were 2 bases for V and 7 bases for J; bases not matched to a gene: 8. In nucleotides, the CDR3 is TGTGCCTGGAGTCCCCGGACTAGCGGGGCGAACGGGGAGCTGTTTTTT. The encoded protein is CAWSPRTSGANGELFF. The full variable domain, rest sourced from reference TRBV30 and TRBJ2-2, is SQTIHQWPATLVQPVGSPLSLECTVEGTSNPNLYWYRQAAGRGLQLLFYSVGIGQISSEVPQNLSASRPQDRQFILSSKKLLLSDSGFYLCAWSPRTSGANGELFFGEGSRLTVL.

The chain has TRBV18 and TRBJ2-1; possibly TRBD2 for D (5 bases). V was trimmed by 4 bases and J by 0 bases, leaving 10 bases between them. The CDR3 is 15 amino acids. Germline V gives CDR1 KGHSH, CDR2 LQKENI. The CDR3 nucleotides are TGTGCCAGCTCACTCAGCGAGGGCTCCTACAATGAGCAGTTCTTC. Residues: CASSLSEGSYNEQFF.

This clone has just one count. The gene calls are TRBV18 and TRBJ2-1; tentatively, D is TRBD1 (6 bases). Trimming left V 4 bases short and J 7 bases short, with 11 bases between. Germline V gene lookup returns CDR1 KGHSH and CDR2 LQKENI. This CDR3 comprises 13 residues. CDR3 nucleotide sequence: TGTGCCAGCTCACGAGAAACAGGGAATGAGCAGTTCTTC. Translating it yields CASSRETGNEQFF.

J is TRBJ1-6 and V is TRBV30, with D possibly TRBD1 on 6 matching bases. The CDR3 consists of 15 residues. V was pared by 8 bases and J by 4 bases, with 18 bases between. CDR1 and CDR2 (germline): GTSNPN, SVGIG (reference sequence). CDR3: CAAAWPTGYNSPLHF. The CDR3 region has the DNA TGTGCCGCCGCGTGGCCCACAGGGTATAATTCACCCCTCCACTTT.

The J gene is TRBJ2-2, the V gene TRBV5-1; D is perhaps TRBD2 (6 bases). CDR1 and CDR2 (germline): SGHRS, YFSETQ. The CDR3 spans 14 residues. V was shortened by 0 bases and J by 5 bases, with 8 bases between the two germline ends. CDR3 residues: CASSLDGGTGELFF. The DNA of the CDR3 is TGCGCCAGCAGCTTGGACGGGGGTACCGGGGAGCTGTTTTTT.

The J gene is TRBJ1-1, the V gene TRBV4-1; no definite D call. Trimming removed 3 bases from V and 11 bases from J, with 16 bases in between. The CDR3 is 13 amino acids. CDR1 MGHRA and CDR2 YSYEKL come from the germline V gene. The CDR3 DNA reads TGCGCCAGCAGCCAGGATACTACCTATTGGGCTTTCTTT. Translating gives CASSQDTTYWAFF.

The chain employs TRBV4-3 and TRBJ1-4; maybe TRBD1 (5 bases). CDR1 and CDR2 (germline): LGHNA, YSLEER. The CDR3 runs to 14 residues. Trimming took off 1 base at V and 10 bases at J, with 13 bases between the two ends. DNA for the CDR3: TGCGCCAGCAGCCAAGGGGGCACCCTGGGAAAACTGTTTTTT. It specifies CASSQGGTLGKLFF.

The rearrangement uses TRBV10-3 and TRBJ2-6; 8 nucleotides line up with TRBD1. Germline trimming cut 4 bases from V and 0 bases from J; bases unmatched to any gene: 5. CDR1 and CDR2 from the germline V gene are ENHRY and SYGVKD. This CDR3 is built from 17 residues. The CDR3 loop is CAISGGQGSSGANVLTF. The CDR3 coding sequence is TGTGCCATCAGTGGAGGACAGGGATCCTCTGGGGCCAACGTCCTGACTTTC.

The chain joins TRBV5-1 to TRBJ2-2; TRBD1 might be the D (6 bases). The CDR3 is 17 amino acids. The germline V gene has CDR1 SGHRS and CDR2 YFSETQ. V lost 2 bases and J lost 0, with 14 bases in between. The CDR3 DNA reads TGCGCCAGCAGCTTTGGGCAAAGGGGGACGAACACCGGGGAGCTGTTTTTT. Encoded protein: CASSFGQRGTNTGELFF.

This clone was picked up a small number of times. The genes are TRBV14 and TRBJ2-7; possible D gene TRBD1, 5 bases. Trimming pared 4 bases from V and 0 bases from J, leaving 13 bases between. Germline V lookup: CDR1 SGHDN, CDR2 FVKESK. CDR3 length: 15 residues. The CDR3 here is CASSRSGKSSYEQYF. The CDR3 DNA is TGTGCCAGCAGCCGGTCAGGGAAAAGCTCCTACGAGCAGTACTTC.

A single count supports this clone. DNA for the CDR3: TGCGCCAGCAGCCAAGGGTCCAGGGGCTACGAGCAGTACTTC. Translated: CASSQGSRGYEQYF. V usage is TRBV4-3 and J usage is TRBJ2-7; D might be TRBD1 (6 bases). Trimming took 1 base from V and 3 from J, leaving 10 bases between them. The CDR3 is 14 residues long. Germline CDR1 is LGHNA and CDR2 is YSLEER.

The J gene is TRBJ1-4, the V gene TRBV15, with D uncertain. Germline CDR1 reads LNHNV; CDR2 reads YYDKDF (reference sequence). This CDR3 region has 13 residues. Trimming removed 3 bases at V and 3 bases at J, with 5 bases between. CDR3 residues: CATSRDSNEKLFF. CDR3 nucleotide sequence: TGTGCCACCAGCAGGGACTCTAATGAAAAACTGTTTTTT.

The chain links TRBV7-9 to TRBJ2-5; 11 nucleotides match TRBD2. Trimming at V came to 5 bases and at J to 4 bases, leaving 6 bases not matched to a gene. CDR1 is SEHNR and CDR2 is FQNEAQ in the germline V gene (reference sequence). The CDR3 has 15 residues. In DNA form, the CDR3 reads TGTGCCAGCAGCGCCGGGCTAGCGGGGGGAGAGACCCAGTACTTC. It is translated as CASSAGLAGGETQYF.

The chain links TRBV6-5 to TRBJ1-6, with 7 bases aligning to TRBD1. CDR1 MNHEY and CDR2 SVGAGI come from the germline V gene. V was pared by 0 bases and J by 8 bases, with 7 bases of the junction left unmatched. The CDR3 covers 16 residues. The CDR3 loop reads CASSYSSGGLDSPLHF. CDR3 bases: TGTGCCAGCAGTTACTCGTCAGGGGGGTTGGATTCACCCCTCCACTTT.

This clone was seen just once. The junction departs from the called germline gene at one end, perhaps through a read error. V and J are TRBV7-9 and TRBJ2-2; D is possibly TRBD1 (6 bases). This CDR3 spans 17 amino acids. Germline V gene data show CDR1 as SEHNR and CDR2 as FQNEAQ (reference sequence). The CDR3 reads CSSSLELQGANTGELFF. CDR3 nucleotide sequence: TGTTCCAGCAGCTTAGAATTACAGGGAGCGAACACCGGGGAGCTGTTTTTT.

V gene TRBV5-4 combines with J gene TRBJ2-3, with D possibly TRBD1 on 5 matching bases. This CDR3 comprises 15 residues. Trimming left V 4 bases short and J 4 bases short, with 16 bases between. Germline V gene sequence: CDR1 SGHNT, CDR2 YYREEE (reference sequence). CDR3 bases: TGTGCCAGCAGCCCACAGGTTACGGACGCAGATACGCAGTATTTT. This sequence encodes CASSPQVTDADTQYF.

V gene TRBV18 combines with J gene TRBJ2-7, with D perhaps TRBD2 (6 bases). Germline values: CDR1 KGHSH, CDR2 LQKENI. CDR3 length: 13 residues. Between the trimmed V and J ends, which lost 0 bases and 5 bases, there was a span of 8 bases. The CDR3 nucleotides read TGTGCCAGCTCACCACCGGGACTTGACGAGCAGTACTTC. Translating it yields CASSPPGLDEQYF.

The chain recombines TRBV14 with TRBJ1-1, with D possibly being TRBD1 (6 bases). The germline gives CDR1 SGHDN, CDR2 FVKESK. The CDR3 length is 14 residues. Trimming pared 7 bases from V and 5 bases from J, leaving 17 bases between. CDR3 DNA: TGTGCCAGCACAGAGACAGGTAGACGAACTGAAGCTTTCTTT. Amino acid sequence: CASTETGRRTEAFF.